The 6 T cell receptor beta chains listed next were all sequenced from one sample in a study of identical twins. One entry per CDR3 protein results from TCRdb running MiXCR on the 5' RACE reads. This sample has approximately 600,000 distinct CDR3 sequences, with just over 7% found just once. Another study also made use of these data, one on yellow fever vaccine responses in identical twins.

Sequencing input: PBMCs. The receptors originated from a woman aged 18 to 35 in good health.

This clonotype was seen a handful of times. The chain combines TRBV7-9 with TRBJ2-1; the match to TRBD2 covers 13 bases. The germline CDR1 and CDR2 sequences are SEHNR and FQNEAQ (reference sequence). This CDR3 is 16 amino acids long. With 3 bases clipped from V and 8 bases from J, the junction kept 7 bases outside the gene matches. The CDR3 loop reads CASSFPTSGRVDEQFF. CDR3 DNA: TGTGCCAGCAGCTTCCCAACTAGCGGGAGGGTGGATGAGCAGTTCTTC. Drawing the rest from reference TRBV7-9 and TRBJ2-1, the complete variable domain is DTGVSQNPRHKITKRGQNVTFRCDPISEHNRLYWYRQTLGQGPEFLTYFQNEAQLEKSRLLSDRFSAERPKGSFSTLEIQRTEQGDSAMYLCASSFPTSGRVDEQFFGPGTRLTVL.

The rearrangement links TRBV5-1 to TRBJ1-1, with unresolved D. The ends were cut back, 0 bases at V and 7 bases at J, with 10 bases in the middle. Germline values: CDR1 SGHRS, CDR2 YFSETQ. This CDR3 spans 13 amino acids. The DNA for the CDR3 is TGCGCCAGCAGCTTGGGTTCGGGGAATGAAGCTTTCTTT. This sequence encodes CASSLGSGNEAFF.

This clonotype turned up a few times. The V call is TRBV12-3 or TRBV12-4, the J call TRBJ2-3; 7 bases are a match to TRBD2. V lost 7 bases and J lost 1; bases outside the gene matches: 11. The CDR3 consists of 16 residues. DNA for the CDR3: TGTGCCAGCAACCCTATCGGGCTAGCGGGCACAGATACGCAGTATTTT. Amino acids: CASNPIGLAGTDTQYF.

The V gene is TRBV5-1, the J gene TRBJ2-2; D is unclear. From germline, CDR1 is SGHRS and CDR2 YFSETQ. This CDR3 has 15 amino acids. Trimming removed 1 base at V and 5 bases at J, with 12 bases between. The chain's CDR3 is CASSLSHAATGELFF. CDR3 in DNA: TGCGCCAGCAGCTTGAGCCATGCGGCTACCGGGGAGCTGTTTTTT.

J is TRBJ1-1 and V is TRBV4-2, with D tentatively TRBD1 (6 bases). V was shortened by 1 base and J by 3 bases, with 15 bases between the two germline ends. Germline V gene lookup returns CDR1 LGHNA and CDR2 YNFKEQ. CDR3 length equals 16 residues. CDR3 sequence reads: CASSQAFRAGDTEAFF. The CDR3 nucleotides are TGTGCCAGCAGCCAAGCTTTTCGGGCAGGGGACACTGAAGCTTTCTTT.

J is TRBJ1-6 and V is TRBV14; D remains ambiguous. The CDR3 is 13 amino acids. V was cut by 1 base and J by 10 bases, with 8 bases left in between. CDR1 is SGHDN and CDR2 is FVKESK in the germline V gene. The CDR3, as DNA: TGTGCCAGCAGCCAAGCACTGCGATCACCCCTCCACTTT. Protein sequence: CASSQALRSPLHF.